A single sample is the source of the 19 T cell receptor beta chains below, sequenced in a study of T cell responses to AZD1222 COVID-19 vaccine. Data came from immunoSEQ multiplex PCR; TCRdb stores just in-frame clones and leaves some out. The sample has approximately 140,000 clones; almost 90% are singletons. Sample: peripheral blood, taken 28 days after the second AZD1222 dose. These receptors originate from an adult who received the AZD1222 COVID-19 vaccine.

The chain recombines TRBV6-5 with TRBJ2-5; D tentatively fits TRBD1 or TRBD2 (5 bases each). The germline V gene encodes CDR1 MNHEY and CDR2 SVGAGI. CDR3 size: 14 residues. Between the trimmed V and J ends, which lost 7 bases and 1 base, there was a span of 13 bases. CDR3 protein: CASKMTAVQETQYF. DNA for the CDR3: TGTGCCAGCAAGATGACAGCGGTCCAAGAGACCCAGTACTTC.

The DNA for the CDR3 is TGTGCCAGCAGCTTAAACCCGGGGGCGAGCACTGAAGCTTTCTTT. This sequence encodes CASSLNPGASTEAFF. This chain links TRBV7-2 with TRBJ1-1, with D possibly matching TRBD1 (6 bases). The CDR3 extends over 15 amino acids. Trimming shortened V by 2 bases and J by 4 bases, and 14 bases separated the two germline ends. Germline V CDR1 and CDR2: SGHTA, FQGNSA.

The CDR3 loop is CAWSVNTGFGTEAFF. CDR3 DNA sequence: TGTGCCTGGAGTGTGAATACAGGGTTTGGCACTGAAGCTTTCTTT. The chain uses TRBV30 and TRBJ1-1; D is possibly TRBD1 (6 bases). This CDR3 is built from 15 residues. V shed 0 bases and J shed 4 bases, with 15 bases lying between them. The germline CDR1 and CDR2 sequences are GTSNPN and SVGIG (reference sequence).

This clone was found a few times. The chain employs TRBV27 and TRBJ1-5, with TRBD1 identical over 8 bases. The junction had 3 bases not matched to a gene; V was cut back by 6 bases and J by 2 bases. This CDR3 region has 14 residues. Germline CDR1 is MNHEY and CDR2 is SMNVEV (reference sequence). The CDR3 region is CASSRGQGNQPQHF. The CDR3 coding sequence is TGTGCCAGCAGCCGGGGACAGGGCAATCAGCCCCAGCATTTT.

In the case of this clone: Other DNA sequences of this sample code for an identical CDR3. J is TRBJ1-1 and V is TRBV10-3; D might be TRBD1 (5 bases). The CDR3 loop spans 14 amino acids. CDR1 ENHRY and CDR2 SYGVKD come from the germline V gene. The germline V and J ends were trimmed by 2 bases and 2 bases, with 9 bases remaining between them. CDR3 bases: TGTGCCATCAGTGAGAGGCAGGGAAACACTGAAGCTTTCTTT. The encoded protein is CAISERQGNTEAFF.

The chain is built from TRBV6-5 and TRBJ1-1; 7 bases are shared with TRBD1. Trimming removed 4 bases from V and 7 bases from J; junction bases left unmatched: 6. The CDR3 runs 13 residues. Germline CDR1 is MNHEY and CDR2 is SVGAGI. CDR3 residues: CASSSRTGSEAFF. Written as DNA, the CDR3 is TGTGCCAGCAGTTCCCGGACAGGCAGTGAAGCTTTCTTT.

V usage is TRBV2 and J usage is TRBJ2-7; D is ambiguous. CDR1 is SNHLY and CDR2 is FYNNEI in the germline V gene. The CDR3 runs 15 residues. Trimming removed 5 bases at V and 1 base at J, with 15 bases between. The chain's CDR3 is CASSLFGRVSYEQYV. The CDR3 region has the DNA TGTGCCAGCAGTCTCTTCGGTAGGGTTTCCTACGAGCAGTACGTC.

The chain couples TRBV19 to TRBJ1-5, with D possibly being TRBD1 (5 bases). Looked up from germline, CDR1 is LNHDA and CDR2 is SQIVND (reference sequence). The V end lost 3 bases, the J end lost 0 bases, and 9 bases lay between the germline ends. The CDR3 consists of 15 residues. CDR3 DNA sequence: TGTGCCAGTAGTATTACAGGCCTTAGCAATCAGCCCCAGCATTTT. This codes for CASSITGLSNQPQHF. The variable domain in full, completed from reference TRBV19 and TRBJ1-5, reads DGGITQSPKYLFRKEGQNVTLSCEQNLNHDAMYWYRQDPGQGLRLIYYSQIVNDFQKGDIAEGYSVSREKKESFPLTVTSAQKNPTAFYLCASSITGLSNQPQHFGDGTRLSIL.

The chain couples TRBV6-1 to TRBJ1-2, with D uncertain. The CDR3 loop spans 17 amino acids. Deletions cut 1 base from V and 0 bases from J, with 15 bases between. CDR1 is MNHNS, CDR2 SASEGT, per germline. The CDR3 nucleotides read TGTGCCAGCAGTGAAGTGTCTTTCCAGACTACTAACTATGGCTACACCTTC. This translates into CASSEVSFQTTNYGYTF.

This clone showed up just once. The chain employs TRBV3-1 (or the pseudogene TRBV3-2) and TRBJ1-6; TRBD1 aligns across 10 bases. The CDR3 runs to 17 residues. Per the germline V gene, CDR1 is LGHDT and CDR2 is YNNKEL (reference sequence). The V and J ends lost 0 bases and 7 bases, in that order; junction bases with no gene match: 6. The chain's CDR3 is CASSQDIPGQGNSPLHF. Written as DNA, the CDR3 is TGTGCCAGCAGCCAAGATATACCGGGACAGGGGAATTCACCCCTCCACTTT.

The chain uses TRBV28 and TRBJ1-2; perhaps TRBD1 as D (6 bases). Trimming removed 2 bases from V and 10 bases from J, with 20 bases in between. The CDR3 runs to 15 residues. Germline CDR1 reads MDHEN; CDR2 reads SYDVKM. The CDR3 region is CASSLGGRGGVDYTF. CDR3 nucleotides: TGTGCCAGCAGTTTAGGGGGCAGGGGCGGCGTGGACTACACCTTC.

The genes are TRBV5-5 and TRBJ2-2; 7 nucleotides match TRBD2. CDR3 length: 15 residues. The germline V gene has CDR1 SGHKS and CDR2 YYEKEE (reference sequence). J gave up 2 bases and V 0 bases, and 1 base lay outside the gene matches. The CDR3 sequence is CASSLGLANTGELFF. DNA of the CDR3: TGTGCCAGCAGCTTGGGACTAGCCAACACCGGGGAGCTGTTTTTT.

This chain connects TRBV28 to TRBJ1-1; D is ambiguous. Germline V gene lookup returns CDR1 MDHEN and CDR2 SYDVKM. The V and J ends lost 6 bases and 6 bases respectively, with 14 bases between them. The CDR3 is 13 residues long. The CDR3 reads CASSPHSQPEAFF. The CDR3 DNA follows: TGTGCCAGCAGCCCTCACAGTCAGCCTGAAGCTTTCTTT.

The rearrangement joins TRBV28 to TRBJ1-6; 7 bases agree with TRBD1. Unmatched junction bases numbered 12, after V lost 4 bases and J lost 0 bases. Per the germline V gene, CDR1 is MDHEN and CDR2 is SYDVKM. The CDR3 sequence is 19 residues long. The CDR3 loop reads CASSSRGHVGDSYNSPLHF. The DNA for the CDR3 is TGTGCCAGCAGTTCAAGGGGGCATGTTGGCGACTCCTATAATTCACCCCTCCACTTT.

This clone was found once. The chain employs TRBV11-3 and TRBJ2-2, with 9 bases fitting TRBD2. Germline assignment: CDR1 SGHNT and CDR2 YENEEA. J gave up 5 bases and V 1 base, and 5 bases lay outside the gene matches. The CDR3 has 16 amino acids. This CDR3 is CASSLVVAGDTGELFF. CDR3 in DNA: TGTGCCAGCAGCTTAGTAGTAGCGGGAGATACCGGGGAGCTGTTTTTT.

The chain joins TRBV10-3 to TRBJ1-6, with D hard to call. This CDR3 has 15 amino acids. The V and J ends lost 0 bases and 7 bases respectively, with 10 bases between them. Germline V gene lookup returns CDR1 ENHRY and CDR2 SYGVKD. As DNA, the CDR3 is TGTGCCATCAGTGAGTCGCTACAGCCAAATTCACCCCTCCACTTT. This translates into CAISESLQPNSPLHF.

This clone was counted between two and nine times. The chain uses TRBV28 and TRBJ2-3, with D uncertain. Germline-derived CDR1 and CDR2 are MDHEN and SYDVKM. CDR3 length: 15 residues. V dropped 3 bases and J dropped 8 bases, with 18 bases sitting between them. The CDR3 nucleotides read TGTGCCAGCAGTTTTGTTTCTGAGTGGGAAAGTACGCAGTATTTT. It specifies CASSFVSEWESTQYF.

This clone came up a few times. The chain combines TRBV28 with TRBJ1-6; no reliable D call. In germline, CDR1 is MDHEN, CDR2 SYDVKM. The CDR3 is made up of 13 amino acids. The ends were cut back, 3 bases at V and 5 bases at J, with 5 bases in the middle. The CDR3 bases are TGTGCCAGCAGTTTCGAAAATAATTCACCCCTCCACTTT. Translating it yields CASSFENNSPLHF.

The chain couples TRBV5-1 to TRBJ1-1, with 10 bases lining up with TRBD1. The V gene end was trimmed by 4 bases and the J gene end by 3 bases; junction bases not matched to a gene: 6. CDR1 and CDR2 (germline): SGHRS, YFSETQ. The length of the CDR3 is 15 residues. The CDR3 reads CASSPEGQGYTEAFF. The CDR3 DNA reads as TGCGCCAGCAGCCCCGAGGGACAGGGGTACACTGAAGCTTTCTTT. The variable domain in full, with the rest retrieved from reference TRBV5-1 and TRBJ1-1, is KAGVTQTPRYLIKTRGQQVTLSCSPISGHRSVSWYQQTPGQGLQFLFEYFSETQRNKGNFPGRFSGRQFSNSRSEMNVSTLELGDSALYLCASSPEGQGYTEAFFGQGTRLTVV.